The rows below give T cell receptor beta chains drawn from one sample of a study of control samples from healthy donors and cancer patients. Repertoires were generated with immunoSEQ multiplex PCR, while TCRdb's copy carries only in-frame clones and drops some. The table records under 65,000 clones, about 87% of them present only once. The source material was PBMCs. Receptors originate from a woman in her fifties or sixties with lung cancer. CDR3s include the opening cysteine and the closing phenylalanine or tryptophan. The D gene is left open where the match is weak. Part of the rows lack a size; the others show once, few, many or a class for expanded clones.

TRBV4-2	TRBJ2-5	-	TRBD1	TGTGCCAGCAGCCCGGGAACGACAGGGCAAGAGACCCAGTACTTC	CASSPGTTGQETQYF
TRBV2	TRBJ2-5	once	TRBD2	TGTGCCAGCAGTGAGCCTAGCGGCTCGACCCAGTACTTC	CASSEPSGSTQYF
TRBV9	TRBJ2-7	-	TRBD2	TGTGCCAGCAGCCGCCAGCCGACTAGCGGGTTCGACGAGCAGTACTTC	CASSRQPTSGFDEQYF
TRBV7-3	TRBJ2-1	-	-	TGTGCCAGCAGCTTACTTGGGAATTCGGGTGAGCAGTTCTTC	CASSLLGNSGEQFF
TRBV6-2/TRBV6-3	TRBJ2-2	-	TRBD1	TGTGCCAGCAGTCGGCAGACAGGGACGAACACCGGGGAGCTGTTTTTT	CASSRQTGTNTGELFF
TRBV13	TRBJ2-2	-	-	TGTGCCAGCAGCTTACCCGGGACTCGGGAGCTGTTTTTT	CASSLPGTRELFF
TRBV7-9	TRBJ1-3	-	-	TGTGCCAGCAGCTTAGACAGGGCAGGAAACACCATATATTTT	CASSLDRAGNTIYF
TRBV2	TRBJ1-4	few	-	TGTGCCAGCACGGCAGCAACTAATGAAAAACTGTTTTTT	CASTAATNEKLFF
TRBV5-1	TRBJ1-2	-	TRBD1	TGCGCCAGCAGCTTGGATGGGGGACAGGGGTACTATGGCTACACCTTC	CASSLDGGQGYYGYTF
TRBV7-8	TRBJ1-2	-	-	TGTGCCAGCAGCTCAACACTCGCTGACAAAGATGGCTACACCTTC	CASSSTLADKDGYTF
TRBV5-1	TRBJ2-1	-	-	TGCGCCAGCAGCTTGTCCGGTCAGAGTTCCTACAATGAGCAGTTCTTC	CASSLSGQSSYNEQFF
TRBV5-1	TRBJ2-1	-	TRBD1	TGCGCCAGCAGCTTGCCTTGGGACAGGGGCCAAGACAATGAGCAGTTCTTC	CASSLPWDRGQDNEQFF
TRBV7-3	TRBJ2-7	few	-	TGTGCCAGCAGCGAACAGGGCGGCTACGAGCAGTACTTC	CASSEQGGYEQYF
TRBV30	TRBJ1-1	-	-	TGTGCCTGGAGTGTACGGTGGAACACTGAAGCTTTCTTT	CAWSVRWNTEAFF
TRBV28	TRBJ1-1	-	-	TGTGCCAGCAGTTTCTTCGACAGTATGAACACTGAAGCTTTCTTT	CASSFFDSMNTEAFF
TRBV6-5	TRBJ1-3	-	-	TGTGCCAGCAGTTACTCTCGGACCTACTCTGGAAACACCATATATTTT	CASSYSRTYSGNTIYF
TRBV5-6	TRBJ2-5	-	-	TGTGCCAGCAGCTTGGGAGGGCTCCAAGAGACCCAGTACTTC	CASSLGGLQETQYF
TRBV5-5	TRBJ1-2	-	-	TGTGCCAGCATCCTGGACATGGCAGCTAACTATGGCTACACCTTC	CASILDMAANYGYTF
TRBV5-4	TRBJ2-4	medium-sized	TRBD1	TGTGCCAGCAGCCCGGTCGGGACAGGGGGTAACATTCAGTACTTC	CASSPVGTGGNIQYF
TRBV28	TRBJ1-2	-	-	TGTGCCAGCGTGGGGCCGGACTATGGCTACACCTTC	CASVGPDYGYTF
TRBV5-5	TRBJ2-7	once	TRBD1	TGTGCCAGCAGCTCGCTGACAGGGGGCCTGAGAGAGCAGTACTTC	CASSSLTGGLREQYF
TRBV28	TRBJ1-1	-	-	TGTGCCAGCAGTCGAATTTCGACCGTCCTGAACACTGAAGCTTTCTTT	CASSRISTVLNTEAFF
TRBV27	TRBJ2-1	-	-	TGTGCCAGCAGTTTATCTGCGGGGCAGCAGTTCTTC	CASSLSAGQQFF
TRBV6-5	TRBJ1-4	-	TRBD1	TGTGCCAGCAGTTCCGCCGGACAGGACAATGAAAAACTGTTTTTT	CASSSAGQDNEKLFF
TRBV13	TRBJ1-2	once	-	TGTGCCAGCAGCTTAGGACAGGGTTCTGGCTACACCTTC	CASSLGQGSGYTF
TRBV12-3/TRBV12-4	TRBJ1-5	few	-	TGTGCCAGCACCCTTGGACAAGCTCAGCCCCAGCATTTT	CASTLGQAQPQHF
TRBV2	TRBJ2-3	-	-	TGTGCCAGCAGTGGCCCGCTAGCGCCGGTAGATACGCAGTATTTT	CASSGPLAPVDTQYF
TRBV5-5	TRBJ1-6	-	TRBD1	TGTGCCAGCAGCTTGAGGGGGCAGAGCTCCTATAATTCACCCCTCCACTTT	CASSLRGQSSYNSPLHF
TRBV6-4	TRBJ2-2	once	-	TGTGCCAGCAGTTTGAGCGGCGGGAACACCGGGGAGCTGTTTTTT	CASSLSGGNTGELFF
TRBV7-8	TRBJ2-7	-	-	TGTGCCAGCAGCTTAGTGTTCGGGGGCTACGAGCAGTACTTC	CASSLVFGGYEQYF
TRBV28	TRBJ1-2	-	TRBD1	TGTGCCACCCAAGGAGCAGGGGGTACACGAAACTATGGCTACACCTTC	CATQGAGGTRNYGYTF
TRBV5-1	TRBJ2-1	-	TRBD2	TGCGCCAGCAGCTCCCGACTAGCGGGGGCCTACAATGAGCAGTTCTTC	CASSSRLAGAYNEQFF
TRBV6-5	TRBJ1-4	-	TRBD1	TGTGCCAGCAGTTTAGACAGGGGGGCAACTAATGAAAAACTGTTTTTT	CASSLDRGATNEKLFF
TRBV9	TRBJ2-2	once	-	TGTGCCAGCAGCACACGGCGGGGCAGGGGGAACACCGGGGAGCTGTTTTTT	CASSTRRGRGNTGELFF
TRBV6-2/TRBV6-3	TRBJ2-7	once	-	TGTGCCAGCAGCCCGACCCTGGCAGGCTTCTACGAGCAGTACTTC	CASSPTLAGFYEQYF
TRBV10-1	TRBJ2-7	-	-	TGCGCCAGCAGTGAGGGAATGGGGGGCCAAAGCTCCTACGAGCAGTACTTC	CASSEGMGGQSSYEQYF
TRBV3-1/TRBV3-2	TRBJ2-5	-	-	TGTGCCAGCAGCCTCCACCCCAACCTCCGGGAGACCCAGTACTTC	CASSLHPNLRETQYF
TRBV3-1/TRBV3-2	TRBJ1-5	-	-	TGTGCCAGCAGCCAAGGCGGGGGCGGCAATCAGCCCCAGCATTTT	CASSQGGGGNQPQHF
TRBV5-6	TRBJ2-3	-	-	TGTGCCAGCAGCCCGCGGGGGCTAAGCACAGATACGCAGTATTTT	CASSPRGLSTDTQYF
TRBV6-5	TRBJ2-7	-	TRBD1	TGTGCCAGCAGCCGGACAGGGGTAAAAGCCTACGAGCAGTACTTC	CASSRTGVKAYEQYF
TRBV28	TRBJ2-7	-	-	TGTGCCAGCAGTCCCTCCCCCTACGAGCAGTACTTC	CASSPSPYEQYF
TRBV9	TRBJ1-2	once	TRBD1	TGTGCCAGCAGCGTAGGGGACAGCTCTTATGGCTACACCTTC	CASSVGDSSYGYTF
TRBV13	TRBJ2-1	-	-	TGTGCCAGCAGCTTACGGCAGGTTACCTACAATGAGCAGTTCTTC	CASSLRQVTYNEQFF
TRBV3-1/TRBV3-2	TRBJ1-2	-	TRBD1	TGTGCCAGCAGCCAAGGTCCAGGGGGCGCGGGAGGCTACACCTTC	CASSQGPGGAGGYTF
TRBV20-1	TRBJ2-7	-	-	TGCAGTGCACTCCGGGACTACGAGCAGTACTTC	CSALRDYEQYF
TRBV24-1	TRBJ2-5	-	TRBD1	TGTGCCACCAGTGATACGACAGACAGGGGGCAAGAGACCCAGTACTTC	CATSDTTDRGQETQYF
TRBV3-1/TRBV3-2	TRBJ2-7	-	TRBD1	TGTGCCAGCAGCCAGGAAGACAGGGAGTGGAACGAGCAGTACTTC	CASSQEDREWNEQYF
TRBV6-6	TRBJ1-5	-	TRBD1	TGTGCCAGCATCATCGGACAGGTCAATCAGCCCCAGCATTTT	CASIIGQVNQPQHF
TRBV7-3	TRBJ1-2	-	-	TGTGCCAGCAGCCCCGGGAGGGGTTCTGGGTATGGCTACACCTTC	CASSPGRGSGYGYTF
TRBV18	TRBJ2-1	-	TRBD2	TGTGCCAGCTCACCTGCCGGGGGGGATGAGCAGTTCTTC	CASSPAGGDEQFF